The 5 T cell receptor beta chains presented below share a single source sample, sequenced in a study of regulatory T cells in long-lasting Graves disease. Specified time point: newly diagnosed GD, antithyroid drugs for less than 3 months. RNA from PBMCs was the source of the TCR library. Arm-PCR of CDR3 regions with iRepertoire HTBI primers generated TCR beta libraries. TCRdb reanalysed the multiplex PCR reads using MiXCR and keeps one entry per CDR3 protein. The sample contains more than 450,000 distinct CDR3 sequences, more than 10% of which appear only once. Separately, the same data were catalogued under a study of T cells in Graves' hyperthyroidism and ophthalmopathy.

The material was peripheral blood mononuclear cells (PBMCs), obtained at new diagnosis, from a patient treated with antithyroid drugs. These receptors all stem from a woman in her thirties with Graves disease.

At least ten counts were recorded for this clonotype. The gene calls are TRBV19 and TRBJ1-1; no clear D gene. Germline lookup yields CDR1 LNHDA and CDR2 SQIVND (reference sequence). The CDR3 consists of 14 residues. The V gene lost 3 bases and the J gene lost 0 bases, with 8 bases spanning the gap. The CDR3 nucleotides are TGTGCCAGTAGTATCCTGCCTCTGAACACTGAAGCTTTCTTT. Amino acid sequence: CASSILPLNTEAFF.

About this clonotype itself: A far larger clone is a single base away, which makes a read error likely. This chain uses TRBV24-1 with TRBJ2-1; D remains ambiguous. The J call may not be correct, given that the DNA end is closer to TRBJ2-5. The CDR3 has 13 amino acids. CDR1 is KGHDR, CDR2 SFDVKD, per germline. The CDR3 region has the DNA TGTGTCACCAGTGACACCAACCAAGAGACCCAGTACTTC. Amino acids: CVTSDTNQETQYF.

This clonotype appeared many times. The chain is built from TRBV20-1 and TRBJ2-7; no definite D call. This CDR3 has 13 amino acids. The V end was cut by 0 bases, the J end by 4 bases, with 10 bases between. Germline V CDR1 and CDR2: DFQATT, SNEGSKA (reference sequence). CDR3 region: CSAREAGLYEQYF. The CDR3 DNA follows: TGCAGTGCTAGAGAGGCCGGGCTATACGAGCAGTACTTC.

The chain employs TRBV30 and TRBJ1-2; D possibly corresponds to TRBD1 (6 bases). Trimming shortened V by 5 bases and J by 7 bases, and 17 bases separated the two germline ends. This CDR3 has 13 amino acids. Germline-derived CDR1 and CDR2 are GTSNPN and SVGIG (reference sequence). The CDR3 nucleotides are TGTGCCTGGGACCTACAGGGTTGGGGTGGCTACACCTTC. It is translated as CAWDLQGWGGYTF.

This clonotype was recorded many times. The genes are TRBV11-2 and TRBJ2-7; no reliable D call. Germline CDR1 reads SGHAT; CDR2 reads FQNNGV. Trimming removed 3 bases from V and 2 bases from J, with 8 bases in between. The CDR3 spans 13 residues. The CDR3 DNA is TGTGCCAGCAGCTTCCCCGTGCCCTACGAGCAGTACTTC. Its translation is CASSFPVPYEQYF.